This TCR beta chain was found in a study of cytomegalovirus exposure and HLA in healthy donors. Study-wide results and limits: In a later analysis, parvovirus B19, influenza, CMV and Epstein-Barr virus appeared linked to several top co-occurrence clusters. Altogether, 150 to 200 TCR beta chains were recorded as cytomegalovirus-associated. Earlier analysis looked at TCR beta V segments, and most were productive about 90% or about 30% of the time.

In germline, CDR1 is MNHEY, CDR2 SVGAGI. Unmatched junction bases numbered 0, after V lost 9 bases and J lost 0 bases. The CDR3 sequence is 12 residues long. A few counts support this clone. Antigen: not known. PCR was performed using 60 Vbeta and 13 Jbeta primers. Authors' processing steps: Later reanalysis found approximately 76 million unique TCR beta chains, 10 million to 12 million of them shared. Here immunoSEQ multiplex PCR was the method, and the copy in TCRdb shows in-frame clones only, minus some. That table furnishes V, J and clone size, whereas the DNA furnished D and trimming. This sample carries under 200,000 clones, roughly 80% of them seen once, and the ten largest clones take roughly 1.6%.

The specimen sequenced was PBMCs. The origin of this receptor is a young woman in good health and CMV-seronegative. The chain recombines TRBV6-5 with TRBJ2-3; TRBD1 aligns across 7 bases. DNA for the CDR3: TGTGCCAGGACAGGGAGCACAGATACGCAGTATTTT. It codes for CARTGSTDTQYF.